This TCR beta chain emerged from a study of T cell responses to AZD1222 COVID-19 vaccine (dated by TCRdb to the early 2020s). Context from the whole study: AZD1222 recipients with second doses at about 4 weeks or about 12 weeks were pooled, because spike-specific TCR depth and breadth did not differ between schedules. Trial participants were enrolled into age subgroups of 18-55, 56-69 and 70-plus years, which contained around 150, 28 and 57 TCR-sequenced participants, respectively. A total of about 250 trial participants underwent TCR sequencing, of whom about 210 had received two doses of AZD1222 and around 25 had received two doses of the MenACWY control vaccine. The investigation overall reported the following: Conclusions about previously exposed vaccinees are limited because only five to seven AZD1222 recipients were SARS-CoV-2 seropositive at baseline. A significant rise in spike-specific TCR breadth and depth was observed after two AZD1222 doses relative to day 0 and relative to MenACWY recipients. Nearly half of unique spike-specific TCRs reportedly recognized epitopes outside regions mutated in the B.1.351 and B.1.1.7 variants. Participants were mostly white British and included more females than males, and it was suggested by the authors that clonal diversity may have been underestimated. The whole spike protein was spanned by vaccine-associated CD4 TCRs, and dominant responses were seen in regions 160-218 and 743-854. In the small 56-69-year group, the increase in depth fell short of significance, most likely because of low power. No day 14 peak-response samples were available, so repertoires were characterized only after the peak T cell response.

The CDR3 regions of human TCRbeta chains were subjected to immunosequencing. On the authors' methods: Repertoire TCRs were matched against a reference library of SARS-CoV-2-specific TCRs generated with the MIRA antigen-specificity platform. Breadth was defined as the fraction of unique TCRs that were SARS-CoV-2-associated, and depth was defined as the fraction of total T cells that were SARS-CoV-2-associated. Using the MIRA data, each spike-specific TCR was mapped to the spike region that the TCR reacts to and placed in a CD4 or CD8 class. Log10-transformed breadth and depth values were compared by one-way ANOVA with Sidak's multiple comparisons tests. TCRdb mirrors the immuneACCESS table, restricted to in-frame sequences. Some clones are absent from its copies; in checked studies, under half trace to an unresolved V gene, and the reason for the others is unknown. For V, J and clone size, that table is used; D and trimming come from the DNA. Across this sample there are about 130,000 clones, with 70% to 90% seen only once. About 1.6% of the sample lies in the top ten.

Its CDR3 holds 12 amino acids, cysteine through phenylalanine. Just the 36-base CDR3 DNA is kept, in frame starting at base 1. From a lookup of the germline V gene, CDR1 and CDR2 are SGHTA and FQGNSA. The trim is 3 bases for V and 2 bases for J, with a gap of 2 bases between the germline ends. According to the study, the label for this sample's time point signals: baseline before first vaccination. Vaccinee samples came from UK trials COV001 and COV002, including a single-blind randomized controlled phase 2/3 trial of AZD1222 (ChAdOx1 nCoV-19) in healthy adults. For TCRbeta chain sequencing, PBMC samples were collected from trial participants at day 0 and at day 28 after the second dose. Worth noting for this clone: Its binding antigen is unknown. Nothing much larger sits one base from this clone, and base qualities are not available.

The chain is assembled from TRBV7-2 and TRBJ2-1; confidence is insufficient to name the D gene. This material consisted of peripheral blood, taken on day 0 of AZD1222 vaccination. This TCR came from an adult in good health. The DNA sequence is as follows: TGTGCCAGCAGCTTGGCCTACAATGAGCAGTTCTTC. Its protein reads: CASSLAYNEQFF.